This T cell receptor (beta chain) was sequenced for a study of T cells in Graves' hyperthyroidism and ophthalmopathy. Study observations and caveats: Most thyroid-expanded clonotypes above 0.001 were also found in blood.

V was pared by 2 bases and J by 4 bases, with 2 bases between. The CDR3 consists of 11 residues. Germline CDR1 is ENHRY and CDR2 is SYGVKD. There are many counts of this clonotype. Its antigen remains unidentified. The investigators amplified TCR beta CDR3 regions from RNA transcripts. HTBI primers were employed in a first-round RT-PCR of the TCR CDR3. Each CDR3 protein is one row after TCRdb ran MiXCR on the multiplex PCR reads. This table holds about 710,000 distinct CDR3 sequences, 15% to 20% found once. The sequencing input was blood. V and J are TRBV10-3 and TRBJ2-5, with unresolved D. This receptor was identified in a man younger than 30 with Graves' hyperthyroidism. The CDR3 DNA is TGTGCCATCAGTGAGGCAGAGACCCAGTACTTC. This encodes CAISEAETQYF.